These T cell receptor beta chains were read from a single sample in a study of cytomegalovirus exposure and HLA in healthy donors. Produced via immunoSEQ multiplex PCR; TCRdb's table is partial and in-frame only. The data hold about 130,000 clones, with around 80% observed a single time. The material sequenced was PBMCs. These receptors came from a female donor in good health and CMV-seronegative. Both conserved end residues are part of each CDR3. The order of the fields is V gene, J gene, clone size, D gene, CDR3 DNA, CDR3 protein. D genes are given only for firm matches. The size field is filled for only some rows; it gives once, few, many or a size class.

>TRBV5-4|TRBJ1-4|-|-
TGTGCCAGCAGCTCAAAGACAGCTGACAATGAAAAACTGTTTTTT
CASSSKTADNEKLFF
>TRBV7-9|TRBJ2-1|-|TRBD2
TGTGCCAGCACACTAGCGGGAGGCTTCGATGAGCAGTTCTTC
CASTLAGGFDEQFF
>TRBV7-9|TRBJ1-3|-|-
TGTGCCAGCAGCCAACGGCGGGACGGGCACTCTGGAAACACCATATATTTT
CASSQRRDGHSGNTIYF
>TRBV4-1|TRBJ1-6|-|-
TGCGCCAGCAGCCAAGATGGGTTTGGGGGGGCATATTCACCCCTCCACTTT
CASSQDGFGGAYSPLHF
>TRBV23-1|TRBJ2-5|-|TRBD1
TGCGCCAGCAGTCCGGGACAGCGCCAAGAGACCCAGTACTTC
CASSPGQRQETQYF
>TRBV27|TRBJ1-5|-|TRBD1
TGTGCCAGCGGCCGAGGGGGACAGGGTAGCAATCAGCCCCAGCATTTT
CASGRGGQGSNQPQHF
>TRBV28|TRBJ2-4|-|-
TGTGCCAGCAGTTTTGGAGGTACAGCCAAAAACAGTCAGTACTTC
CASSFGGTAKNSQYF
>TRBV28|TRBJ1-4|-|-
TGTGCCAGCAGTACACCGACCCGGGGATGGGCTAATGAAAAACTGTTTTTT
CASSTPTRGWANEKLFF
>TRBV28|TRBJ1-1|-|-
TGTGCCAGCAGCCATGGGGACATTCACACTGAAGCTTTCTTT
CASSHGDIHTEAFF
>TRBV6-1|TRBJ1-2|-|-
TGTGCCAGCAGTCGGGGGAACTATGGCTACACCTTC
CASSRGNYGYTF
>TRBV4-2|TRBJ1-4|-|TRBD1
TGTGCCAGCAGCCACTTACCGGGACAGGGTGGTTCTAATGAAAAACTGTTTTTT
CASSHLPGQGGSNEKLFF
>TRBV30|TRBJ2-1|once|TRBD2
TGTGCCTGGAGTGGAGAAAGCGGGAGGGTCTCCTACAATGAGCAGTTCTTC
CAWSGESGRVSYNEQFF
>TRBV5-1|TRBJ1-1|few|-
TGCGCCAGCAGCTTGGCAGCAGGGAACACTGAAGCTTTCTTT
CASSLAAGNTEAFF
>TRBV7-9|TRBJ2-2|-|TRBD2
TGTGCCAGCAGCTTTATTAGCGGGAGTAAAATAGTAGCTACCGGGGAGCTGTTTTTT
CASSFISGSKIVATGELFF
>TRBV7-2|TRBJ2-1|-|TRBD2
TGTGCCAGCAGCTTAATGACTAGCGGGACTTACAATGAGCAGTTCTTC
CASSLMTSGTYNEQFF
>TRBV5-1|TRBJ2-5|-|TRBD2
TGCGCCAGCAGCTTGGCTAGCGGAGGACAAGAGACCCAGTACTTC
CASSLASGGQETQYF
>TRBV4-1|TRBJ2-7|-|-
TGCGCCAGCAGCCAAGATCCTGACATGAGCTCCTACGAGCAGTACTTC
CASSQDPDMSSYEQYF
>TRBV25-1|TRBJ1-1|-|-
TGTGCCAGCAGTGCCACAGGGAAGGGGGAAGCTTTCTTT
CASSATGKGEAFF
>TRBV5-4|TRBJ1-2|-|-
TGTGCCAGCAGCGCGGTACAGGGTCGCTATGGCTACACCTTC
CASSAVQGRYGYTF
>TRBV7-9|TRBJ2-3|-|TRBD1
TGTTCCAGCTCTATCCGTGGACAGGGGTCTGTTGATACGCAGTATTTT
CSSSIRGQGSVDTQYF
>TRBV2|TRBJ2-7|-|-
TGTGCCAGCAGTGACGAGGGGGCCTACGAGCAGTACTTC
CASSDEGAYEQYF
>TRBV7-6|TRBJ2-7|-|TRBD2
TGTGCCAGCAGCTTAAGGTCGGGGGGGGAGGACGAGCAGTACTTC
CASSLRSGGEDEQYF
>TRBV6-5|TRBJ2-4|-|TRBD1
TGTGCCAGCAGCCCGACAGGGGTGAAAAACATTCAGTACTTC
CASSPTGVKNIQYF
>TRBV6-5|TRBJ2-3|-|-
TGTGCCAGCAGGTTTGTGGTGGCCACAGATACGCAGTATTTT
CASRFVVATDTQYF
>TRBV30|TRBJ2-1|few|TRBD2
TGTGCCTGGAGGGGGACTAGCGCGTCCTACAATGAGCAGTTCTTC
CAWRGTSASYNEQFF
>TRBV4-2|TRBJ2-6|-|-
TGTGCCAGCAGCCAAGACAGGGCTCTGGGGGCCAACGTCCTGACTTTC
CASSQDRALGANVLTF
>TRBV18|TRBJ2-7|-|-
TGTGCCAGTTCAGGAGGAACCTCCTACGAGCAGTACTTC
CASSGGTSYEQYF
>TRBV18|TRBJ2-7|-|TRBD2
TGTGCCAGCTCACCCTCAAGCGGGAACTCCTACGAGCAGTACTTC
CASSPSSGNSYEQYF
>TRBV7-6|TRBJ2-2|-|TRBD2
TGTGCCAGCAGCCCTGGACTAGTCGGGACCGGGGAGCTGTTTTTT
CASSPGLVGTGELFF
>TRBV5-1|TRBJ2-5|-|TRBD1
TGCGCCAGCAGCTTGGAACCCCCCGGGACAGGGGATGAGACCCAGTACTTC
CASSLEPPGTGDETQYF
>TRBV7-9|TRBJ2-5|-|TRBD1
TGTTCCAGCAGCTCGTCCGGGACAGGGAATCAAGAGACCCAGTACTTC
CSSSSSGTGNQETQYF
>TRBV5-4|TRBJ2-3|once|-
TGTGCCAGCAGCTTGGGGGTAGGACAGCCCGACACAGATACGCAGTATTTT
CASSLGVGQPDTDTQYF
>TRBV2|TRBJ2-7|few|-
TGTGCCAGCAGTGAGAGGGACGAGCAGTACTTC
CASSERDEQYF
>TRBV15|TRBJ1-2|-|TRBD1
TGTGCCACCAGCAGAGCTACTTCGACAGGGACTGGCTACACCTTC
CATSRATSTGTGYTF
>TRBV9|TRBJ1-2|once|-
TGTGCCAGCAGCATACGGACAGATCCTAACTATGGCTACACCTTC
CASSIRTDPNYGYTF
>TRBV5-8|TRBJ1-6|-|TRBD1
TGTGCCAGCCTGATGACAGGGGGGATCTCACCCCTCCACTTT
CASLMTGGISPLHF
>TRBV6-5|TRBJ2-7|-|-
TGTGCCAGCAGCCGCGAATACGAGCAGTACTTC
CASSREYEQYF
>TRBV19|TRBJ1-5|-|TRBD1
TGTGCCAGTAGTATAGATCTTGGGACAGGTCGAAACCAGCCCCAGCATTTT
CASSIDLGTGRNQPQHF
>TRBV28|TRBJ2-2|-|TRBD1
TGTGCCAGCAGTTCGCAGGGGGCTGGCACCGGGGAGCTGTTTTTT
CASSSQGAGTGELFF
>TRBV2|TRBJ1-2|-|-
TGTGCCAGCAGTGATGCAGGGATCTATGGCTACACCTTC
CASSDAGIYGYTF
>TRBV30|TRBJ1-6|-|-
TGTGCCTGGAGTGGCAGTTCCTATAATTCACCCCTCCACTTT
CAWSGSSYNSPLHF
>TRBV6-1|TRBJ2-1|-|TRBD2
TGTGCCAGCTATATAGCGGGGGGGTTAAATGAGCAGTTCTTC
CASYIAGGLNEQFF
>TRBV19|TRBJ2-7|-|-
TGTGCCAGTAGTATGGGCAGTTCATACGAGCAGTACTTC
CASSMGSSYEQYF
>TRBV5-1|TRBJ2-5|few|-
TGCGCCAGCACCGGGGACCAAGAGACCCAGTACTTC
CASTGDQETQYF
>TRBV4-1|TRBJ2-6|-|TRBD2
TGCGCCAGCAGCCAAGATCGGACTAGCGGGGGTGCCGGGGCCAACGTCCTGACTTTC
CASSQDRTSGGAGANVLTF
>TRBV9|TRBJ2-1|-|TRBD2
TGTGCCAGCAGCGTAGTTGCGGGGGGGCGCAATGAGCAGTTCTTC
CASSVVAGGRNEQFF
>TRBV28|TRBJ1-5|-|TRBD1
TGTGCCAGCAGTGACCCAGGGGGGTTCGGCAATCAGCCCCAGCATTTT
CASSDPGGFGNQPQHF